This is a list of T cell receptor beta chains from one sample in a study of blood T cell repertoires in COVID-19. Repertoires were generated with immunoSEQ multiplex PCR, while TCRdb's copy carries only in-frame clones and drops some. The repertoire consists of about 130,000 clones, with roughly 86% occurring once and the leading ten covering about 10%. The sample consisted of peripheral blood. These receptors were obtained from a woman in her 70s with COVID-19, enrolled during active disease. Both conserved end residues are part of each CDR3. The order of the fields is V gene, D gene, clone size, J gene, CDR3 protein, CDR3 DNA. A D gene is named only where the DNA matches it firmly. Size values are once, few and many counts, or a class for expanded clones, and some rows have none.

>TRBV15|.|.|TRBJ1-3
CATSRGNRDGNTIYF
TGTGCCACCAGCCGAGGAAACAGAGATGGAAACACCATATATTTT
>TRBV2|.|.|TRBJ1-2
CASNTYTGTGYTF
TGTGCCAGCAACACCTATACAGGGACTGGCTACACCTTC
>TRBV6-1|.|once|TRBJ1-5
CASSLLEGNQPQHF
TGTGCCAGCAGCCTCCTGGAGGGTAATCAGCCCCAGCATTTT
>TRBV25-1|.|.|TRBJ1-1
CASSEYWFTGKTEAFF
TGTGCCAGCAGTGAATATTGGTTTACAGGGAAAACTGAAGCTTTCTTT
>TRBV18|TRBD2|.|TRBJ2-1
CASSPPSGGSYNEQFF
TGTGCCAGCTCACCACCCAGCGGGGGATCCTACAATGAGCAGTTCTTC
>TRBV19|.|.|TRBJ1-5
CASSIGQQPQHF
TGTGCCAGTAGTATAGGACAGCAGCCCCAGCATTTT
>TRBV7-2|TRBD1|.|TRBJ1-1
CASSLALDRGTEAFF
TGTGCCAGCAGCTTAGCCCTAGACAGGGGCACTGAAGCTTTCTTT
>TRBV6-6|.|.|TRBJ2-3
CASSTRQITDTQYF
TGTGCCAGCAGTACCAGACAGATCACAGATACGCAGTATTTT
>TRBV10-2|.|few|TRBJ1-5
CASRATSNQPQHF
TGCGCCAGCAGGGCGACAAGCAATCAGCCCCAGCATTTT
>TRBV5-6|TRBD1|.|TRBJ1-4
CASSWGTGRLGRNEKLFF
TGTGCCAGCAGCTGGGGGACAGGGCGTCTCGGGAGGAATGAAAAACTGTTTTTT
>TRBV5-3|TRBD1|.|TRBJ1-2
CARTFRDRGFLYAYSTGYTF
TGTGCCAGAACCTTCCGGGACAGGGGGTTTCTGTATGCTTATTCAACTGGCTACACCTTC
>TRBV4-2|.|.|TRBJ2-3
CASSQDPRGSAQYF
TGTGCCAGCAGCCAGGATCCTAGGGGGTCGGCGCAGTATTTT
>TRBV28|.|.|TRBJ1-2
CASIDWEGVWNYGYTF
TGTGCCAGCATAGATTGGGAGGGGGTCTGGAACTATGGCTACACCTTC
>TRBV3-1/TRBV3-2|TRBD1|.|TRBJ1-1
CASSQVSQGTGATEAFF
TGTGCCAGCAGCCAAGTTTCACAGGGGACGGGTGCCACTGAAGCTTTCTTT
>TRBV5-6|.|.|TRBJ2-7
CASSLEGLTAYEQYF
TGTGCCAGCAGCTTGGAGGGACTGACGGCCTACGAGCAGTACTTC
>TRBV2|.|.|TRBJ1-4
CASTRSGEKLFF
TGTGCCAGCACCAGGTCCGGCGAAAAACTGTTTTTT
>TRBV5-1|TRBD1|.|TRBJ2-3
CASSSLTPGTVPRDTQYF
TGCGCCAGCAGCTCCCTCACTCCCGGGACAGTGCCACGGGATACGCAGTATTTT
>TRBV5-4|TRBD1|once|TRBJ2-4
CASSSRRDRASKNIQYF
TGTGCCAGCAGCTCACGCCGGGACAGGGCATCCAAAAACATTCAGTACTTC
>TRBV6-2/TRBV6-3|TRBD2|once|TRBJ2-5
CASSPRLAGGQETQYF
TGTGCCAGCAGCCCCAGACTAGCGGGGGGGCAAGAGACCCAGTACTTC
>TRBV6-2/TRBV6-3|TRBD1|.|TRBJ1-2
CASSYSAQGARGYTF
TGTGCCAGCAGTTACTCGGCACAGGGGGCGCGGGGCTACACCTTC
>TRBV4-2|TRBD2|.|TRBJ2-5
CASSQGGGLGGIAVLETQYF
TGTGCCAGCAGCCAAGGCGGGGGGCTGGGAGGGATCGCCGTGCTGGAGACCCAGTACTTC
>TRBV6-5|.|.|TRBJ2-3
CASSYRDSTFTDTQYF
TGTGCCAGCAGTTACCGGGACTCCACATTCACAGATACGCAGTATTTT
>TRBV28|TRBD1|once|TRBJ2-6
CASSSSGTASGANVLTF
TGTGCCAGCAGTTCTTCCGGGACAGCCTCTGGGGCCAACGTCCTGACTTTC
>TRBV7-2|.|.|TRBJ1-2
CASRIGSGYGYTF
TGTGCCAGCAGGATTGGGTCAGGATATGGCTACACCTTC
>TRBV2|.|.|TRBJ2-3
CASSERTAGTDTQYF
TGTGCCAGCAGTGAGAGAACAGCGGGCACAGATACGCAGTATTTT
>TRBV11-3|TRBD2|.|TRBJ2-1
CASSPGTSGGSYNEQFF
TGTGCCAGCAGCCCTGGGACTAGCGGGGGATCCTACAATGAGCAGTTCTTC
>TRBV6-1|.|.|TRBJ1-2
CASSEAKGGGSGYTF
TGTGCCAGCAGTGAAGCGAAGGGGGGGGGCAGTGGCTACACCTTC
>TRBV28|TRBD2|.|TRBJ2-1
CASNPGLAYYNEQFF
TGTGCCAGCAACCCGGGACTAGCGTACTACAATGAGCAGTTCTTC
>TRBV29-1|TRBD1|.|TRBJ2-4
CSVPGGDENIQYF
TGCAGCGTTCCAGGGGGAGACGAAAACATTCAGTACTTC
>TRBV19|TRBD1|.|TRBJ1-2
CASSNPGQVGYGYTF
TGTGCCAGTAGTAACCCGGGACAGGTGGGGTATGGCTACACCTTC
>TRBV28|.|few|TRBJ1-5
CASSFLGSYSNQPQHF
TGTGCCAGCAGTTTTCTAGGGAGTTATAGCAATCAGCCCCAGCATTTT
>TRBV6-5|TRBD2|.|TRBJ2-7
CASSPRGGGDEQYF
TGTGCCAGCAGTCCTCGTGGGGGGGGAGACGAGCAGTACTTC
>TRBV15|.|.|TRBJ1-1
CAIRGSMNTEAFF
TGTGCCATCAGGGGCTCGATGAACACTGAAGCTTTCTTT
>TRBV10-3|TRBD1|.|TRBJ1-5
CAISGQGDNQPQHF
TGTGCCATCAGTGGACAGGGGGATAATCAGCCCCAGCATTTT
>TRBV28|.|few|TRBJ1-2
CASSLSRGASVYGYTF
TGTGCCAGCAGTTTATCGCGGGGCGCATCGGTCTATGGCTACACCTTC
>TRBV3-1/TRBV3-2|TRBD2|.|TRBJ2-5
CASRLAGGPETQYF
TGTGCCAGCAGACTAGCGGGGGGGCCAGAGACCCAGTACTTC
>TRBV11-2|TRBD2|.|TRBJ2-7
CASSLGFREAYEQYF
TGTGCCAGCAGCTTAGGGTTCCGGGAGGCCTACGAGCAGTACTTC
>TRBV7-9|TRBD2|.|TRBJ2-1
CAGGPGTSKNEQFF
TGTGCCGGAGGCCCTGGGACTAGTAAGAATGAGCAGTTCTTC
>TRBV27|.|.|TRBJ1-1
CASSSYQAGMGGTNTEAFF
TGTGCCAGCAGTTCCTATCAAGCAGGGATGGGTGGGACAAACACTGAAGCTTTCTTT
>TRBV5-6|TRBD2|.|TRBJ2-5
CASSSQWRGRETQYF
TGTGCCAGCAGCTCCCAGTGGCGGGGGAGGGAGACCCAGTACTTC
>TRBV6-6|TRBD1|.|TRBJ1-1
CASSWTGEAFF
TGTGCCAGCAGTTGGACAGGGGAAGCTTTCTTT
>TRBV18|TRBD1|.|TRBJ2-5
CASRQYHSGGETQYF
TGTGCCAGCCGACAATATCATTCAGGGGGCGAGACCCAGTACTTC
>TRBV3-1/TRBV3-2|.|.|TRBJ1-3
CASSQDTVGASGNTIYF
TGTGCCAGCAGCCAAGATACGGTGGGGGCAAGTGGAAACACCATATATTTT
>TRBV7-8|TRBD2|.|TRBJ2-7
CASSLVGAGGTYEQYF
TGTGCCAGCAGCTTAGTAGGGGCGGGGGGAACCTACGAGCAGTACTTC
>TRBV7-2|.|.|TRBJ2-1
CASSLAGSSYNEQFF
TGTGCCAGCAGCTTAGCAGGGAGCTCCTACAATGAGCAGTTCTTC
>TRBV5-1|TRBD2|.|TRBJ2-7
CASSLEGAGEQYF
TGCGCCAGCAGCTTGGAAGGAGCGGGGGAGCAGTACTTC
>TRBV9|TRBD1|few|TRBJ2-7
CASSASGGSYNEQYF
TGTGCCAGCAGCGCGTCAGGGGGCAGTTACAACGAGCAGTACTTC
>TRBV3-1/TRBV3-2|TRBD2|.|TRBJ2-5
CASSPGLEETQYF
TGTGCCAGCAGCCCTGGACTAGAAGAGACCCAGTACTTC
>TRBV2|.|.|TRBJ1-1
CASSERQLNTEAFF
TGTGCCAGCAGTGAGCGGCAGTTGAACACTGAAGCTTTCTTT
>TRBV19|.|once|TRBJ1-5
CASSSQVSNQPQHF
TGTGCCAGTAGCAGCCAGGTTAGCAATCAGCCCCAGCATTTT